Reported below is one TCR beta chain. This record belongs to a study of blood T cell repertoires in COVID-19. The CDR3 sequence is 14 residues long. Trimming removed 0 bases at V and 7 bases at J, with 9 bases between. The germline V gene encodes CDR1 SNHLY and CDR2 FYNNEI. The data were produced by immunoSEQ multiplex PCR, yet TCRdb's version contains in-frame clones alone and is incomplete. The top ten hold under 55% of the sample, which has roughly 72,000 clones, approximately 88% seen once. Specimen: peripheral blood. The chain combines TRBV2 with TRBJ2-2, with D tentatively TRBD2 (5 bases). The clonotype comes from a human donor in a cohort sampled during active COVID-19. The CDR3 region is CASSEAVSGGELFF. The CDR3 DNA reads TGTGCCAGCAGTGAAGCAGTGAGCGGCGGGGAGCTGTTTTTT.